This TCR beta chain appears in the sequencing data of a study of cytomegalovirus exposure and HLA in healthy donors (dated by TCRdb to 2016 to 2017). The study in broad terms: According to a later analysis, the 120 or so validation repertoires were produced on the same platform as the approximately 610 repertoires of the first cohort. The study aimed to test whether cataloging public T cell receptors could reveal signatures of past pathogen exposure. To predict cytomegalovirus infection status, the study combined high-throughput TCR immunosequencing, statistical association of individual TCRs with disease status, and machine learning. In addition to the first cohort of around 670 subjects, a separate validation cohort of under 150 different subjects was used.

Study-wide conclusions, independent of this receptor: Cytomegalovirus status was reported to be diagnosed by the classifier with high specificity and sensitivity in both the original and validation cohorts. The authors suggested that the approach could potentially be extended to other disease states and immunological phenotypes. In a later analysis, TCRs clustered in the first cohort were found to also tend to co-occur in the roughly 120 validation repertoires, with 85% to 95% of cluster scores above 0. Most TCR sequences were seen in very few donors, while some public TCRs were found in many individuals. The study gave a list of about 160 TCR beta chains associated with cytomegalovirus. The validation cohort had no HLA typing available for a later analysis, so co-occurrence within that cohort was assessed over all 120 repertoires. A few of the identified cytomegalovirus-associated TCR beta chains were confirmed in vitro to be specific for cytomegalovirus antigens.

Donors formed part of the validation cohort, which comprised 120 subjects and was distinct from the first cohort of several hundred subjects. The receptor library was made with the immunoSEQ multiplex PCR assay. The authors' analysis ran thus. A statistical classification framework was developed to diagnose cytomegalovirus status using the catalog of TCR beta chain sequences. Drawn from immuneACCESS, this table holds only the in-frame rearrangements with V and J called that TCRdb kept. Clones are partly lost; checked studies trace under half to an unresolved V gene and leave the rest unexplained. V, J and clone size were drawn from that table, and D and trimming were deduced from the DNA. The sample has about 130,000 clones on record, more than 95% of them singletons. The ten largest account for 1.7% of the sample. Compared with germline, V lacks 6 bases and J lacks 5 bases; bases without a gene match: 11. CDR1 and CDR2 were assigned from the germline V gene as SGHDN and FVKESK. From the cysteine through the phenylalanine, the CDR3 covers 15 amino acids. Solely the CDR3 DNA is kept, with 45 bases framed from the first base.

About this clone itself: Its target antigen remains unknown. No base qualities exist here, and no much larger clone lies one base off it.

The chain links TRBV14 with TRBJ2-5; TRBD2 matches 8 bases in the middle. The source is a man younger than 35 in good health and CMV-seronegative. Sequencing used PBMCs. The nucleotide sequence is TGTGCCAGCAGTCAATCCAGCGGGAGATTTGAGACCCAGTACTTC. Its translation reads: CASSQSSGRFETQYF.